This note documents a single T cell receptor (beta chain) sequence. Its target is unknown. Generated by immunoSEQ multiplex PCR, the TCRdb table keeps only in-frame clones and is missing some. The sample carries 90,000 to 150,000 clones, roughly 90% recorded once. This sample stems from a study of T cell responses to AZD1222 COVID-19 vaccine. Study summary: Second-dose intervals of approximately 4 or approximately 12 weeks were pooled.

The ends were cut back, 7 bases at V and 8 bases at J, with 13 bases in the middle. There are 12 residues in the CDR3. The germline V gene encodes CDR1 SGDLS and CDR2 YYNGEE. Study-wide points: Donors, mostly white British, included more females; clonal diversity was possibly underestimated. Baseline antibody screening turned up just a handful of seropositive AZD1222 recipients. All repertoire sampling was performed exclusively after the peak T cell response.

The origin of this receptor is an adult in good health. Sample: peripheral blood, taken on day 0 of AZD1222 vaccination. The genes are TRBV9 and TRBJ2-1, with D possibly called TRBD1 or TRBD2 (7 bases each). CDR3 DNA sequence: TGTGCCAGCGGGAGGGGGCGGGATGAGCAGTTCTTC. This sequence encodes CASGRGRDEQFF.